The 13 T cell receptor beta chains below all came from one sample that was sequenced in a study of blood T cells in healthy people across ages. Sample-barcoded 5' priming and a J-beta primer mix drove a second PCR of about 6 to 12 cycles. MiXCR, applied by TCRdb to the 5' RACE reads, yields one record per CDR3 protein. The table shows approximately 800,000 distinct CDR3 sequences, with under 40% occurring only once. Material: blood. Receptors originate from a man younger than 35 in good health.

The chain employs TRBV6-2 or TRBV6-3 and TRBJ1-5, with D possibly TRBD1 on 5 matching bases. Looked up from germline, CDR1 is MNHEY and CDR2 is SVGEGT. Between the trimmed V and J ends, which lost 0 bases and 3 bases, there was a span of 12 bases. The CDR3 has 16 residues. This CDR3 reads CASSYSSTGYNQPQHF. As DNA, the CDR3 is TGTGCCAGCAGTTACTCGAGTACAGGCTACAATCAGCCCCAGCATTTT.

The chain joins TRBV20-1 to TRBJ1-1; D remains unclear. The CDR3 has 13 residues. V lost 1 base and J lost 3, with 9 bases in between. Germline V gene sequence: CDR1 DFQATT, CDR2 SNEGSKA (reference sequence). The CDR3 nucleotides are TGCAGTGCTAGAGGGTTTAAGGACACTGAAGCTTTCTTT. Translation: CSARGFKDTEAFF.

This clonotype showed up just a few times. The rearrangement links TRBV4-3 to TRBJ2-3, with a possible D match to TRBD2 (6 bases). The germline CDR1 and CDR2 sequences are LGHNA and YSLEER. CDR3 length equals 13 residues. V lost 0 bases, J lost 6 bases, and 7 bases lay in between. The CDR3 here is CASSQDAGDTQYF. The CDR3 DNA follows: TGCGCCAGCAGCCAAGATGCGGGGGATACGCAGTATTTT.

This clonotype was detected a few times. The J gene is TRBJ1-4, the V gene TRBV19, with no clear D. V dropped 8 bases and J dropped 0 bases, with 7 bases sitting between them. CDR3 length: 13 amino acids. The germline V gene encodes CDR1 LNHDA and CDR2 SQIVND (reference sequence). The CDR3 region is CASGDPTNEKLFF. CDR3 in DNA: TGTGCCAGTGGGGATCCAACTAATGAAAAACTGTTTTTT.

The chain employs TRBV6-5 and TRBJ1-1; 9 bases align to TRBD1. The V gene end was trimmed by 2 bases and the J gene end by 5 bases; junction bases not matched to a gene: 6. Germline V gene data show CDR1 as MNHEY and CDR2 as SVGAGI. The CDR3 totals 15 residues. Here the CDR3 DNA reads TGTGCCAGCAGTTACCCCGACAGGGGGGGGACTGAAGCTTTCTTT. Encoded protein: CASSYPDRGGTEAFF.

The chain couples TRBV25-1 to TRBJ1-6; D may be TRBD1 (5 bases). The germline V gene encodes CDR1 MGHDK and CDR2 SYGVNS. CDR3 size: 14 residues. Deletions cut 1 base from V and 7 bases from J, with 8 bases between. CDR3 nucleotides: TGTGCCAGCAGTGAATGGGGCCTGAATTCACCCCTCCACTTT. As protein: CASSEWGLNSPLHF.

For this clonotype: At one end the junction does not follow the germline gene, possibly because of a read error. This chain links TRBV30 with TRBJ2-2; D possibly corresponds to TRBD1 (6 bases). Looked up from germline, CDR1 is GTSNPN and CDR2 is SVGIG (reference sequence). This CDR3 has 13 residues. This chain's CDR3 is CAWSPTGTEELFF. DNA of the CDR3: TGTGCCTGGAGCCCAACAGGGACCGAGGAGCTGTTTTTT.

This clonotype came up a few times. For the CDR3, the DNA is TGCGCCCAATTGGGGCACACAGATACGCAGTATTTT. Residues: CAQLGHTDTQYF. The chain has TRBV5-1 and TRBJ2-3; a possible D gene is TRBD1 (5 bases). Trimming left V 10 bases short and J 2 bases short, with 11 bases between. The CDR3 extends over 12 amino acids. Germline V gene sequence: CDR1 SGHRS, CDR2 YFSETQ. Looking up the rest from reference TRBV5-1 and TRBJ2-3 gives the full variable domain: KAGVTQTPRYLIKTRGQQVTLSCSPISGHRSVSWYQQTPGQGLQFLFEYFSETQRNKGNFPGRFSGRQFSNSRSEMNVSTLELGDSALYLCAQLGHTDTQYFGPGTRLTVL.

The rearrangement links TRBV7-6 to TRBJ1-1; 9 bases are a match to TRBD1. This CDR3 region has 15 residues. V dropped 5 bases and J dropped 1; count of bases not matched to a gene: 5. Germline values: CDR1 SGHVS, CDR2 FNYEAQ. CDR3 amino acids: CASSTRGQGNTEAFF. The CDR3 coding sequence is TGTGCCAGCAGCACAAGGGGACAGGGGAACACTGAAGCTTTCTTT.

In its sample, this clonotype was seen a few times. The chain employs TRBV4-3 and TRBJ2-3, with D tentatively TRBD1 (6 bases). This CDR3 has 15 residues. Germline V gene data show CDR1 as LGHNA and CDR2 as YSLEER. V dropped 0 bases and J dropped 5 bases, with 12 bases sitting between them. The CDR3 spells CASSQEVQGLDTQYF. The CDR3 DNA follows: TGCGCCAGCAGCCAAGAGGTCCAGGGGTTAGATACGCAGTATTTT.

The genes are TRBV11-2 and TRBJ2-1; D uncertain. The CDR3 consists of 14 residues. The germline V gene encodes CDR1 SGHAT and CDR2 FQNNGV. The V gene lost 6 bases and the J gene lost 8 bases, with 17 bases spanning the gap. The DNA of the CDR3 is TGTGCCAGCAGTGTCGACCGGGTTATGGATGAGCAGTTCTTC. Protein sequence: CASSVDRVMDEQFF.

This clonotype was seen only a few times. The rearrangement uses TRBV4-3 and TRBJ1-5, with D unresolved. CDR3 size: 14 residues. Germline V lookup: CDR1 LGHNA, CDR2 YSLEER. The V and J ends lost 4 bases and 0 bases respectively, with 7 bases between them. This chain's CDR3 is CASSLQISNQPQHF. CDR3 nucleotides: TGCGCCAGCAGCCTCCAGATTAGCAATCAGCCCCAGCATTTT.

This chain uses TRBV28 with TRBJ1-1; D remains unclear. Looked up from germline, CDR1 is MDHEN and CDR2 is SYDVKM. This CDR3 spans 17 amino acids. Trimming removed 2 bases from V and 1 base from J, with 17 bases in between. The CDR3 nucleotides read TGTGCCAGCAGTTTAAGTGGCGTATTCGACGGGAACACTGAAGCTTTCTTT. The encoded protein is CASSLSGVFDGNTEAFF. Drawing the rest from reference TRBV28 and TRBJ1-1, the complete variable domain is DVKVTQSSRYLVKRTGEKVFLECVQDMDHENMFWYRQDPGLGLRLIYFSYDVKMKEKGDIPEGYSVSREKKERFSLILESASTNQTSMYLCASSLSGVFDGNTEAFFGQGTRLTVV.